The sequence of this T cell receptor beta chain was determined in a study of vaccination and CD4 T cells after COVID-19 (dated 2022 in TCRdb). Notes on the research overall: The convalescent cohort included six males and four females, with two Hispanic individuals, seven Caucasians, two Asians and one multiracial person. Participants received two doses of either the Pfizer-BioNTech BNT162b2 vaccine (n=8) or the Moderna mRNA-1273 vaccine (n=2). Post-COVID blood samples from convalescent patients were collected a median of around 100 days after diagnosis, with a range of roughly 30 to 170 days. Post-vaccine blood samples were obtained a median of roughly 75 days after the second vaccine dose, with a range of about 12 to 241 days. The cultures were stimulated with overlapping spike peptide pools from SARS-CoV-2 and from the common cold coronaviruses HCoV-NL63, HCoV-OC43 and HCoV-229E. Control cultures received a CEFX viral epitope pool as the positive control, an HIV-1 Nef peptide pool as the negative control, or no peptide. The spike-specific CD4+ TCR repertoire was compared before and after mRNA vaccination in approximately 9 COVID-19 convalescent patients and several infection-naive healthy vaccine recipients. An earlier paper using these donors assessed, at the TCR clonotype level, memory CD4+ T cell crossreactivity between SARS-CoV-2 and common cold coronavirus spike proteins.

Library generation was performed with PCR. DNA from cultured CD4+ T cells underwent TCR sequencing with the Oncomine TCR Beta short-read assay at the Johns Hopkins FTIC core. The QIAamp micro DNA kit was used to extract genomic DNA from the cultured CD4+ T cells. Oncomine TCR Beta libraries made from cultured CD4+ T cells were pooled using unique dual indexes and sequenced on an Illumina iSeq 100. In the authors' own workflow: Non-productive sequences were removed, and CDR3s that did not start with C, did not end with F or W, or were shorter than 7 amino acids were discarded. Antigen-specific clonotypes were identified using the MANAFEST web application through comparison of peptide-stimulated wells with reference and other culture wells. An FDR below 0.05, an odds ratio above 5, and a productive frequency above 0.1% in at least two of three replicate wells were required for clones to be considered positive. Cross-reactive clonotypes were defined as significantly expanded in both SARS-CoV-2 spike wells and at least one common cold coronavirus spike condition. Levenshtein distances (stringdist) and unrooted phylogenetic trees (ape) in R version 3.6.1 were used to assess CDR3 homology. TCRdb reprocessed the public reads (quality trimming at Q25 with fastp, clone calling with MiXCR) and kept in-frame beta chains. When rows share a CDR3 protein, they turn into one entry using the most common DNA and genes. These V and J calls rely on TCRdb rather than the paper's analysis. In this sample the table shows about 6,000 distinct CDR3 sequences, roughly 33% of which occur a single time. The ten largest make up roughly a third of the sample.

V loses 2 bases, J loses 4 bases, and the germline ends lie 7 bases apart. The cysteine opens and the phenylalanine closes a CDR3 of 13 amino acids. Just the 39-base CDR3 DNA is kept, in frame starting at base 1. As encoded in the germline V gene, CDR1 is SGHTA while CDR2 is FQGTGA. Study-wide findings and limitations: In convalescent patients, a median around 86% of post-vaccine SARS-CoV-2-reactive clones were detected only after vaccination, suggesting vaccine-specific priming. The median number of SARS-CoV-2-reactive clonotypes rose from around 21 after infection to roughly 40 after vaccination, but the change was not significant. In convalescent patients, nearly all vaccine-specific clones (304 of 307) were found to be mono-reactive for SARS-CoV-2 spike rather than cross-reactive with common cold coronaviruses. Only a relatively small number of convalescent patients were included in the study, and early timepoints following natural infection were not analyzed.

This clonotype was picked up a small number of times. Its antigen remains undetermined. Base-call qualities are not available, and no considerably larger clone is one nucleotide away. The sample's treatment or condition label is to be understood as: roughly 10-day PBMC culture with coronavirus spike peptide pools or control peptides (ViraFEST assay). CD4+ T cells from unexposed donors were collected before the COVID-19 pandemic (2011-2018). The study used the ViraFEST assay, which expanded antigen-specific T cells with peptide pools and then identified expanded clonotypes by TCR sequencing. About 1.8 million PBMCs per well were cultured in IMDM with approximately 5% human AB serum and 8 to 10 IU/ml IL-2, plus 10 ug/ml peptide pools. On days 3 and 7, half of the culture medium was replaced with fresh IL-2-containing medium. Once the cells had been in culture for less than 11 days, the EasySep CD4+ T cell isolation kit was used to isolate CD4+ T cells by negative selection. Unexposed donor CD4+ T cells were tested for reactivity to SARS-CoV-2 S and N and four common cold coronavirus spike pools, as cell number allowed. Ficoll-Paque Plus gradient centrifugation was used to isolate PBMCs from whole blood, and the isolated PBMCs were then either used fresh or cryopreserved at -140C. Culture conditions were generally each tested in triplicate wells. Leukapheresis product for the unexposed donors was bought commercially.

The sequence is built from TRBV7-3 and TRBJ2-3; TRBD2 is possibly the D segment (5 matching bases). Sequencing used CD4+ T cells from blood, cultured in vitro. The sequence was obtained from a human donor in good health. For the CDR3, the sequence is CASSLGEPDTQYF. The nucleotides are TGTGCCAGCAGCTTAGGGGAGCCAGATACGCAGTATTTT.